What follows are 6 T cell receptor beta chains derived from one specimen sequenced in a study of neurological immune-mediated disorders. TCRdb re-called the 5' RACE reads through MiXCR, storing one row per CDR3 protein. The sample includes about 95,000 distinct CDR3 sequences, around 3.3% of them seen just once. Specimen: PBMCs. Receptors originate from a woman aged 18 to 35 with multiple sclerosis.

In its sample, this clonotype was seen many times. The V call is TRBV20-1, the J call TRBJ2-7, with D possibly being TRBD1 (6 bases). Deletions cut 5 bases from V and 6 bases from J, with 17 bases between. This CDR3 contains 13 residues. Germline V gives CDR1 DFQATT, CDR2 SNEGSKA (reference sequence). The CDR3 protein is CSASSPQGTEQYF. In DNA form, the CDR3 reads TGCAGTGCTTCGTCCCCCCAGGGGACCGAGCAGTACTTC.

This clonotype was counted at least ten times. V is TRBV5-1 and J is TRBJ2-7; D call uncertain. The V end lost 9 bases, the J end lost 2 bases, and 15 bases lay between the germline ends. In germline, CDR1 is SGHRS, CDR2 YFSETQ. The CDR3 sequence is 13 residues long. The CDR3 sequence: CATSDGLAYEQYF. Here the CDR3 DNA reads TGCGCCACCTCTGATGGCCTTGCCTACGAGCAGTACTTC.

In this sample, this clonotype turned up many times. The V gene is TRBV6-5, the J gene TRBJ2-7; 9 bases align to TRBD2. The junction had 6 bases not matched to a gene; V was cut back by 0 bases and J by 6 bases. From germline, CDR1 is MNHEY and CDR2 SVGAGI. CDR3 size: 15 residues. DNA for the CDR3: TGTGCCAGCAGTTACTCGGGCGGGAGGGAGAGCGAGCAGTACTTC. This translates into CASSYSGGRESEQYF.

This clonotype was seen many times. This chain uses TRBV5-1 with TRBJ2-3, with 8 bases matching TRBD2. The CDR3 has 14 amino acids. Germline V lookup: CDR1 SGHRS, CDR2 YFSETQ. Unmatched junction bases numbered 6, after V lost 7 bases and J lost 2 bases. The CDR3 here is CASRSGSDTDTQYF. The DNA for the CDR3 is TGCGCCAGCCGGAGCGGGAGTGACACAGATACGCAGTATTTT.

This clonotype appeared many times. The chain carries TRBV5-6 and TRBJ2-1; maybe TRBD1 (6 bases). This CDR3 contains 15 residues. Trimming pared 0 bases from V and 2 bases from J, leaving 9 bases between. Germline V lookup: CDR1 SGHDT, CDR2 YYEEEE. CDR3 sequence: CASSLVQGAYNEQFF. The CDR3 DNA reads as TGTGCCAGCAGCTTGGTACAGGGAGCCTACAATGAGCAGTTCTTC.

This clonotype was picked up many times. The CDR3 coding sequence is TGTGCCAGCAGTTTACGCGGGAGGGCCGGAGAGACCCAGTACTTC. Encoded protein: CASSLRGRAGETQYF. This rearrangement joins TRBV28 to TRBJ2-5; 9 bases are a match to TRBD2. Germline lookup yields CDR1 MDHEN and CDR2 SYDVKM. The CDR3 extends over 15 amino acids. The junction had 5 bases not matched to a gene; V was cut back by 2 bases and J by 4 bases.